This T cell receptor beta chain was obtained from a study of blood T cells in healthy people across ages. Then a second PCR, running roughly 7 to 11 cycles, was carried out with a sample-barcoded 5' primer and a J-beta primer mix. TCRdb processed the 5' RACE reads anew with MiXCR; each CDR3 protein has one entry. This table has some 1.5 million distinct CDR3 sequences, roughly 28% appearing once. Donors each provided around 9 milliliters of peripheral blood. Study-wide results and caveats: PBMCs that were unsorted prevented a conclusive naive versus antigen-experienced comparison.

Of note for this clonotype: Its antigen is not identified.

CDR3 size: 14 residues. Trimming took off 1 base at V and 5 bases at J, with 14 bases between the two ends. Germline V gives CDR1 DFQATT, CDR2 SNEGSKA (reference sequence). Sequencing input: blood. This chain uses TRBV20-1 with TRBJ1-1, with D possibly matching TRBD1 (5 bases). The sequence came from a woman in her thirties in good health. This CDR3 is CSARVNSGGTEAFF. The CDR3 nucleotides are TGCAGTGCTAGAGTAAACTCGGGGGGGACTGAAGCTTTCTTT.